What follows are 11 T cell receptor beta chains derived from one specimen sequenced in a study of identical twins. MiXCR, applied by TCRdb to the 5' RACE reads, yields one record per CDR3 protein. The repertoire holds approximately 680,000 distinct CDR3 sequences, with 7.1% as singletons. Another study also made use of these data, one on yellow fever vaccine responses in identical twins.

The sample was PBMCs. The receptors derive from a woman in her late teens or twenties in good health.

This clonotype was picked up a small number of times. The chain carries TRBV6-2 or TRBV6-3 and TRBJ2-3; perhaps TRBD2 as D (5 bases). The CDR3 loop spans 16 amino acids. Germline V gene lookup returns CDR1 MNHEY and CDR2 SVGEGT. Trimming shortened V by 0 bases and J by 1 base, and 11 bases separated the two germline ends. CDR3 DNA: TGTGCCAGCAGTTACTCCCCGGGAACGGGCACAGATACGCAGTATTTT. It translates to CASSYSPGTGTDTQYF.

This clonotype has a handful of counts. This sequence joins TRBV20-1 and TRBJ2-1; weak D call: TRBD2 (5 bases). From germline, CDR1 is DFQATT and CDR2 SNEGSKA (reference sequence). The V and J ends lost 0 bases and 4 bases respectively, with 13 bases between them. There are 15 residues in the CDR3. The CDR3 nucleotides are TGCAGTGCTAGAGATGGCGGACTTCCATACAATGAGCAGTTCTTC. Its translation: CSARDGGLPYNEQFF.

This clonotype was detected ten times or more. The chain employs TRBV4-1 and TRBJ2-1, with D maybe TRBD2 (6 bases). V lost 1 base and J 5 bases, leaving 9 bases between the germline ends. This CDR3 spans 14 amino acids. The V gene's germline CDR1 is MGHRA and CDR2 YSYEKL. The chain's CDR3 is CASSQGDFNNEQFF. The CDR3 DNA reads TGCGCCAGCAGCCAAGGGGACTTCAACAATGAGCAGTTCTTC.

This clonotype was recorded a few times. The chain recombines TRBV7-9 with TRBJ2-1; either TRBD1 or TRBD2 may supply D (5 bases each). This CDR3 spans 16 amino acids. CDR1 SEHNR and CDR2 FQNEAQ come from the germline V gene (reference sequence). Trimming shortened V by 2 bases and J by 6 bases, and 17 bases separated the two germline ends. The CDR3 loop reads CASSLYNRGRVNEQFF. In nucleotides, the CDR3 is TGTGCCAGCAGCTTATATAACCGGGGCCGGGTCAATGAGCAGTTCTTC. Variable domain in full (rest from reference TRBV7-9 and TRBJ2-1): DTGVSQNPRHKITKRGQNVTFRCDPISEHNRLYWYRQTLGQGPEFLTYFQNEAQLEKSRLLSDRFSAERPKGSFSTLEIQRTEQGDSAMYLCASSLYNRGRVNEQFFGPGTRLTVL.

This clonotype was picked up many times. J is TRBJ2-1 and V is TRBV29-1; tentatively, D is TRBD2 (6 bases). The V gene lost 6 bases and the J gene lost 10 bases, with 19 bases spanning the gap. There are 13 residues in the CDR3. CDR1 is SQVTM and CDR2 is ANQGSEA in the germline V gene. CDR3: CSVDETRAGEQFF. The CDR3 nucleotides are TGCAGCGTCGACGAGACGAGGGCGGGAGAGCAGTTCTTC.

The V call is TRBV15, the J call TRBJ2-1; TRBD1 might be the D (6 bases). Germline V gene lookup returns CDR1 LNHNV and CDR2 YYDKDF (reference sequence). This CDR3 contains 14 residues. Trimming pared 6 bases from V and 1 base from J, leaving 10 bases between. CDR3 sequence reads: CATSRDRSYNEQFF. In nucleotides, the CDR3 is TGTGCCACCAGTCGAGACAGGTCCTACAATGAGCAGTTCTTC.

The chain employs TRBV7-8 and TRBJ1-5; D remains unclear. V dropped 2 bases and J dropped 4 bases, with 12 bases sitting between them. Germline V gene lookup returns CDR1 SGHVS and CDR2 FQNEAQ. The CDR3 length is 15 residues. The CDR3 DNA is TGTGCCAGCAGCTTAAACCGGCAGGATAATCAGCCCCAGCATTTT. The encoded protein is CASSLNRQDNQPQHF.

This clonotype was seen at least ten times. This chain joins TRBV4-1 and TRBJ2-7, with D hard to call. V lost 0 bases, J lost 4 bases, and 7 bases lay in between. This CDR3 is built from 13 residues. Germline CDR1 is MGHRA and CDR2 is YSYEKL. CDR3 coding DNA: TGCGCCAGCAGCCAAGAAGGTAGATACGAGCAGTACTTC. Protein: CASSQEGRYEQYF.

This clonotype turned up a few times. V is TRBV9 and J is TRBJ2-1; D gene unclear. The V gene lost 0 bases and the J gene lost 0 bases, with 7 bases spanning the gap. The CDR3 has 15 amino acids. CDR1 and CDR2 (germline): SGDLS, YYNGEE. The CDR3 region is CASSVEPSSYNEQFF. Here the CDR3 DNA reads TGTGCCAGCAGCGTAGAACCGAGCTCCTACAATGAGCAGTTCTTC.

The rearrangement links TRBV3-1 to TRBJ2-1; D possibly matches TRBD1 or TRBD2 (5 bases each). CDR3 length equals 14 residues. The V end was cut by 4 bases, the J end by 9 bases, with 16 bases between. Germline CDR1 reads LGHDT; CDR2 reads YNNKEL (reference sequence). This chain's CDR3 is CASSPGPLQGEQFF. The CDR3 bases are TGTGCCAGCAGCCCGGGACCCCTGCAAGGTGAGCAGTTCTTC.

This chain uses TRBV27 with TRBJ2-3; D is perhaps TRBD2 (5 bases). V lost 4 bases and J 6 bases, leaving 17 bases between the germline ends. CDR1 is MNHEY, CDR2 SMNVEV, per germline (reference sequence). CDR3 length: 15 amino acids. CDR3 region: CASSYVAQERDTQYF. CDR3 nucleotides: TGTGCCAGCAGTTACGTTGCCCAGGAGCGGGATACGCAGTATTTT.